This TCR beta chain stems from a study of blood T cell repertoires in COVID-19. As for the study in general: Whether acute or convalescent, the COVID-19 samples came from the United States, Italy and Spain.

Original data processing: Reference gene primer amplification gave estimated nucleated cell counts. The method was immunoSEQ multiplex PCR; TCRdb's version includes in-frame clones alone and lacks a portion of them. V, J and clone size are taken as reported in that table, and D and trimming were inferred from the DNA itself. This sample carries about 100,000 clones, more than 65% of them seen once, and the ten largest clones take 9% to 14%. Germline V CDR1 and CDR2: SGHRS, YFSETQ. The V and J ends lost 3 bases and 6 bases, in that order; junction bases with no gene match: 9. The CDR3 extends over 15 amino acids.

The sequencing input was peripheral blood. This TCR came from a woman in her seventies with acute or convalescent COVID-19. The gene calls are TRBV5-1 and TRBJ1-5; 7 bases agree with TRBD1. The CDR3 DNA sequence: TGCGCCAGCAGCTCCGGGACAGACGAAGGTCAGCCCCAGCATTTT. Its translation: CASSSGTDEGQPQHF. Full variable domain (missing parts from reference TRBV5-1 and TRBJ1-5): KAGVTQTPRYLIKTRGQQVTLSCSPISGHRSVSWYQQTPGQGLQFLFEYFSETQRNKGNFPGRFSGRQFSNSRSEMNVSTLELGDSALYLCASSSGTDEGQPQHFGDGTRLSIL.